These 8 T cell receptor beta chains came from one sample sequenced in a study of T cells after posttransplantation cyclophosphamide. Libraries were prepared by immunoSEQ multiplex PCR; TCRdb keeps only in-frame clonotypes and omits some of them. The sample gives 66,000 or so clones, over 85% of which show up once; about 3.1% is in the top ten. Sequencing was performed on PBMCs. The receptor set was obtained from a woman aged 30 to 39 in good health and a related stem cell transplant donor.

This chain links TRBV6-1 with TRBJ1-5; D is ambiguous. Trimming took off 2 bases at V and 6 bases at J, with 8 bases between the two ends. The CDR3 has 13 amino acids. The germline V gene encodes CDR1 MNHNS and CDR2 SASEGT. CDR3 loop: CASSESWRQPQHF. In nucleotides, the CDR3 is TGTGCCAGCAGTGAATCGTGGCGTCAGCCCCAGCATTTT.

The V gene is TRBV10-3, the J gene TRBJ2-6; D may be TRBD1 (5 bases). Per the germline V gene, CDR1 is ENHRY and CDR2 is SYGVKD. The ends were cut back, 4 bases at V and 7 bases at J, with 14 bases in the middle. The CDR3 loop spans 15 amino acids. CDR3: CAISGKGLGANVLTF. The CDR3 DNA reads TGTGCCATCAGTGGAAAGGGGCTGGGAGCCAACGTCCTGACTTTC.

CDR3 bases: TGTGCCAGCAGCTTGTCGGGGGCGACTGAAGCTTTCTTT. Protein product: CASSLSGATEAFF. This chain links TRBV5-5 with TRBJ1-1; tentatively, D is TRBD1 (6 bases). CDR1 SGHKS and CDR2 YYEKEE come from the germline V gene (reference sequence). V gave up 1 base and J gave up 5 bases, with 9 bases separating them. This CDR3 contains 13 residues.

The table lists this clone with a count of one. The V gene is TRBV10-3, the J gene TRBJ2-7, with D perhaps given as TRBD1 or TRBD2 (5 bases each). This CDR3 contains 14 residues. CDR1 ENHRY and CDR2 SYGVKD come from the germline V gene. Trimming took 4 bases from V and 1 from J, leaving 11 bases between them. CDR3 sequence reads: CAISGGTGSYEQYF. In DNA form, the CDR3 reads TGTGCCATCAGTGGGGGGACGGGGTCCTACGAGCAGTACTTC.

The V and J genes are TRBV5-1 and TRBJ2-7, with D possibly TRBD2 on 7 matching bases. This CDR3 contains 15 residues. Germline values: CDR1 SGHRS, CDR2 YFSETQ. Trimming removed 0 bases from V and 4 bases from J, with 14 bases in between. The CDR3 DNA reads TGCGCCAGCAGCTTGGTTGGGGGGGGGCAGTACGAGCAGTACTTC. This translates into CASSLVGGGQYEQYF.

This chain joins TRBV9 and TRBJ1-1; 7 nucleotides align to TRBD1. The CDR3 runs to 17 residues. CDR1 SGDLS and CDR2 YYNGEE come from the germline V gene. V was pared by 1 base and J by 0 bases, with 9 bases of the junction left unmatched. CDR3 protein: CASSVREGASMNTEAFF. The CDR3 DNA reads TGTGCCAGCAGCGTACGAGAGGGGGCCTCTATGAACACTGAAGCTTTCTTT.

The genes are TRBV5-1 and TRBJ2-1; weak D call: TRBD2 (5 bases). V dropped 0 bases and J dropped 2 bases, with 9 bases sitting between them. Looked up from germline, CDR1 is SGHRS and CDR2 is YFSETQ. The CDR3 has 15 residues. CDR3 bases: TGCGCCAGCAGCTTGGCAACGGGAACCTACAATGAGCAGTTCTTC. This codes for CASSLATGTYNEQFF.

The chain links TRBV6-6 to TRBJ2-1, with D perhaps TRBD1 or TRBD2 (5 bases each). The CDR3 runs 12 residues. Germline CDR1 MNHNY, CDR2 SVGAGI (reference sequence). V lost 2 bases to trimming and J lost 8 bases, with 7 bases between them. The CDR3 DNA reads TGTGCCAGCAGTTACGTGGGGGATGAGCAGTTCTTC. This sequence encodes CASSYVGDEQFF.